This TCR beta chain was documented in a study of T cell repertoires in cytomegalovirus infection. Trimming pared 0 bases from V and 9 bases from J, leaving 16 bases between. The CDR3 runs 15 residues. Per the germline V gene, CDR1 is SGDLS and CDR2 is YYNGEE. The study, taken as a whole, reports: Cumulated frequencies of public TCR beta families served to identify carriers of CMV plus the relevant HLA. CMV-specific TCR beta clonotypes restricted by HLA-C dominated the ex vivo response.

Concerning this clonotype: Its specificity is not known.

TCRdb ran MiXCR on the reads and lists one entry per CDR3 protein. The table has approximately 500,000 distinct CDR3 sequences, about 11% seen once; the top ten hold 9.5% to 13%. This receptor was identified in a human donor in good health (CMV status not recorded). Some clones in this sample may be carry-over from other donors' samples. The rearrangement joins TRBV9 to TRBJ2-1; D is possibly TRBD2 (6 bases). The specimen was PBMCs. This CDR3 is CASSVEVAEVGEQFF. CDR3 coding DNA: TGTGCCAGCAGCGTAGAGGTAGCGGAGGTGGGTGAGCAGTTCTTC.